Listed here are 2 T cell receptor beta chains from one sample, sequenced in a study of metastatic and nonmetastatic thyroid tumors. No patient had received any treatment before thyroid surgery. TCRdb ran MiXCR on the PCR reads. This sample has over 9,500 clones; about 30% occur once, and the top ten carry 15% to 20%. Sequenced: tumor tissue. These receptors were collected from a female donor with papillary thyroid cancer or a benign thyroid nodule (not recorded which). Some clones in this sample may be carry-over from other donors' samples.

The CDR3 is CASRRTSGSYYEQYF. The CDR3 coding sequence is TGTGCCAGCCGCAGGACTAGCGGGAGCTACTACGAGCAGTACTTC. The chain combines TRBV28 with TRBJ2-7; 13 bases map to TRBD2. Germline CDR1 is MDHEN and CDR2 is SYDVKM. With V trimmed by 8 bases and J by 3 bases, 7 bases remained unmatched. The CDR3 contains 15 residues. Complete variable domain (other parts from reference TRBV28 and TRBJ2-7): DVKVTQSSRYLVKRTGEKVFLECVQDMDHENMFWYRQDPGLGLRLIYFSYDVKMKEKGDIPEGYSVSREKKERFSLILESASTNQTSMYLCASRRTSGSYYEQYFGPGTRLTVT.

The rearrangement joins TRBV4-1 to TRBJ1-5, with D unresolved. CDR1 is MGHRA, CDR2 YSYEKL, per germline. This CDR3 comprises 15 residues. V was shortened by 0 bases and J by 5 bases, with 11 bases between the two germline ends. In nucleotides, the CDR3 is TGCGCCAGCAGCCAAGATGGCCGAAGTTATCAGCCCCAGCATTTT. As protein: CASSQDGRSYQPQHF.